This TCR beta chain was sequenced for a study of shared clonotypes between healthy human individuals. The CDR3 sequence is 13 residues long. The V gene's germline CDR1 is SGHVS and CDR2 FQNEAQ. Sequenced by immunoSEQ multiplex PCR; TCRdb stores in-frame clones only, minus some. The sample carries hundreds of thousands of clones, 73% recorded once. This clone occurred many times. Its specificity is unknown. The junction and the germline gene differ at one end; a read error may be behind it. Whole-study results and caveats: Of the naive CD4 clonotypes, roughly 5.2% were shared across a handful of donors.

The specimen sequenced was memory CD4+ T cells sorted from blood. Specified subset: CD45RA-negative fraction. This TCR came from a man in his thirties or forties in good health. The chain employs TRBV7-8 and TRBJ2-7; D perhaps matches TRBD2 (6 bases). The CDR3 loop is CASSLDGTVKPTF. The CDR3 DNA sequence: TGTGCCAGCAGCTTAGACGGGACTGTTAAACCCACCTTC.